This T cell receptor (beta chain) comes out of a study of T cell responses to AZD1222 COVID-19 vaccine. TCRdb's table, derived via immunoSEQ multiplex PCR, lists solely in-frame clones and lacks some. The table lists about 67,000 clones, roughly 84% of them singletons. Of note for this clone: No antigen is known for it.

Study conclusions and caveats: Spike as a whole was targeted by vaccine-associated CD4 TCRs, dominant at 160-218 and 743-854. The study reported that nearly half of spike-specific TCRs target unmutated variant regions.

Germline-derived CDR1 and CDR2 are KGHSY and FQNENV. V lost 0 bases and J 7 bases, leaving 18 bases between the germline ends. The CDR3 contains 16 residues. This TCR came from an adult in good health. Sequencing used peripheral blood, obtained on day 0 of AZD1222 vaccination. The chain joins TRBV16 to TRBJ1-1; a weak D match, TRBD1 (5 bases). CDR3 region: CASSQSGMVRTLEAFF. The CDR3 DNA follows: TGTGCCAGCAGCCAATCCGGGATGGTTCGGACACTTGAAGCTTTCTTT.